The 9 T cell receptor beta chains listed next were all sequenced from one sample in a study of OX40 agonist ivuxolimab in advanced cancers. Some clones are missing from TCRdb's copy, which holds only in-frame ones; the method was immunoSEQ multiplex PCR. In the table there are about 67,000 clones, about 88% of which are singletons. Sequenced material: CD4+ or CD8+ T cells sorted from blood, taken in a trial of the OX40 agonist ivuxolimab. These receptors all stem from an adult with an advanced solid tumor such as melanoma, head and neck, liver or kidney cancer.

The genes are TRBV28 and TRBJ2-7; 14 bases align to TRBD2. V trimming: 6 bases; J trimming: 3 bases; junction bases outside the gene matches: 4. Germline assignment: CDR1 MDHEN and CDR2 SYDVKM. The CDR3 sequence is 15 residues long. The CDR3 nucleotides are TGTGCCAGCAGGCCTGGGACTAGCGGGAGCTACGAGCAGTACTTC. It is translated as CASRPGTSGSYEQYF.

V is TRBV4-2 and J is TRBJ2-2; 7 bases match TRBD2. Germline V gene data show CDR1 as LGHNA and CDR2 as YNFKEQ. The CDR3 is 15 amino acids. The J segment lost 6 bases and the V segment lost 5 bases, leaving 9 bases of the junction unmatched. CDR3 loop: CASSLELGRAGELFF. The DNA for the CDR3 is TGTGCCAGCAGCTTGGAGTTGGGGAGGGCCGGGGAGCTGTTTTTT.

The chain has TRBV6-5 and TRBJ2-7; 8 nucleotides align to TRBD2. Germline CDR1 is MNHEY and CDR2 is SVGAGI. V dropped 5 bases and J dropped 5; count of bases not matched to a gene: 5. The CDR3 extends over 13 amino acids. CDR3 protein: CASSQREGNEQYF. The CDR3 DNA reads TGTGCCAGCAGTCAACGGGAGGGCAACGAGCAGTACTTC.

This clone has only one observation. The chain joins TRBV28 to TRBJ2-1; D not certain. The length of the CDR3 is 17 residues. V was pared by 6 bases and J by 0 bases, with 18 bases between. Looked up from germline, CDR1 is MDHEN and CDR2 is SYDVKM. Here the CDR3 reads CASSSPPGSDSYNEQFF. The CDR3 DNA follows: TGTGCCAGCAGCTCCCCTCCGGGCAGCGACTCCTACAATGAGCAGTTCTTC.

The chain is built from TRBV28 and TRBJ2-7; 7 bases fit TRBD2. Looked up from germline, CDR1 is MDHEN and CDR2 is SYDVKM. The CDR3 sequence is 15 residues long. V lost 3 bases, J lost 0 bases, and 5 bases stayed unmatched. CDR3 sequence: CASSFAGVNSYEQYF. Here the CDR3 DNA reads TGTGCCAGCAGTTTTGCGGGAGTAAACTCCTACGAGCAGTACTTC.

The V and J genes are TRBV6-5 and TRBJ2-1, with 9 positions matching TRBD1. The trim removed 7 bases at V and 8 bases at J, leaving 9 bases unmatched. This CDR3 region has 14 residues. Germline CDR1 reads MNHEY; CDR2 reads SVGAGI. The DNA of the CDR3 is TGTGCCAGCACCGAGAGGACAGGGGAAGATGAGCAGTTCTTC. Its translation: CASTERTGEDEQFF.

The J gene is TRBJ1-5, the V gene TRBV6-6; TRBD1 is a possible D gene (6 bases). The germline V gene encodes CDR1 MNHNY and CDR2 SVGAGI (reference sequence). V was shortened by 6 bases and J by 9 bases, with 15 bases between the two germline ends. CDR3 size: 13 residues. The DNA of the CDR3 is TGTGCCAGCAGAGGAGACGGGACAAGGCCCCAGCATTTT. Translating it yields CASRGDGTRPQHF.

CDR3 protein: CAWSRAGEKLFF. Written as DNA, the CDR3 is TGTGCCTGGTCTAGGGCCGGGGAAAAACTGTTTTTT. This sequence joins TRBV30 and TRBJ1-4; D unclear. Trimming took 5 bases from V and 8 from J, leaving 12 bases between them. Per the germline V gene, CDR1 is GTSNPN and CDR2 is SVGIG (reference sequence). This CDR3 contains 12 residues.

This chain joins TRBV5-4 and TRBJ1-5, with 7 positions matching TRBD1. Germline assignment: CDR1 SGHNT and CDR2 YYREEE (reference sequence). The CDR3 totals 15 residues. J gave up 2 bases and V 4 bases, and 6 bases lay outside the gene matches. Here the CDR3 reads CASSDGGTGNQPQHF. CDR3 DNA: TGTGCCAGCAGCGACGGAGGGACAGGCAATCAGCCCCAGCATTTT.